Presented here are 19 T cell receptor beta chains from one specimen sequenced in a study of CD8 T cells in Susac syndrome. An amount of RNA that ranged from roughly 0.5 to 1 ug was reverse transcribed with random hexamers. Via MiXCR, TCRdb re-called the immunoSEQ multiplex PCR reads, giving one row per CDR3 protein. This sample yields approximately 120,000 distinct CDR3 sequences, of which about 90% are seen a single time; 0.12% belongs to the top ten. The sequenced sample was CD8+ T cells from PBMCs. Every receptor here comes from a human donor in good health.

The chain recombines TRBV27 with TRBJ2-5, with 9 bases lining up with TRBD2. The CDR3 has 14 amino acids. Germline-derived CDR1 and CDR2 are MNHEY and SMNVEV (reference sequence). V gave up 2 bases and J gave up 5 bases; unmatched junction bases: 3. CDR3 bases: TGTGCCAGCAGTTTACTAGCGGGACGGGAGACCCAGTACTTC. Protein: CASSLLAGRETQYF.

The chain is built from TRBV7-9 and TRBJ1-1; D is unresolved. V was shortened by 6 bases and J by 1 base, with 9 bases between the two germline ends. From germline, CDR1 is SEHNR and CDR2 FQNEAQ (reference sequence). This CDR3 contains 13 residues. In nucleotides, the CDR3 is TGTGCCAGCAGAAAAACTGGGAACACTGAAGCTTTCTTT. It specifies CASRKTGNTEAFF.

The chain combines TRBV5-4 with TRBJ2-5; D possibly corresponds to TRBD2 (5 bases). The CDR3 is made up of 12 amino acids. V lost 3 bases to trimming and J lost 10 bases, with 13 bases between them. CDR1 and CDR2 from the germline V gene are SGHNT and YYREEE (reference sequence). DNA of the CDR3: TGTGCCAGCAGCTCCGATCACGGGGACCAGTACTTC. Translation gives CASSSDHGDQYF.

The CDR3 bases are TGTGCCAGCAGCTGGGGACAGGTGGGCGGTCAGCCCCAGCATTTT. Its translation is CASSWGQVGGQPQHF. The rearrangement uses TRBV7-2 and TRBJ1-5; TRBD1 matches 8 bases. After removal of 4 bases from V and 6 bases from J, the junction contained 8 bases not matched to a gene. Germline CDR1 reads SGHTA; CDR2 reads FQGNSA. The CDR3 has 15 amino acids.

The chain recombines TRBV5-1 with TRBJ2-7; D is undetermined. V lost 1 base and J lost 9, with 5 bases in between. Germline CDR1 and CDR2: SGHRS and YFSETQ. This CDR3 is 10 amino acids long. CDR3 sequence (DNA): TGCGCCAGCAGCTTGTCGCCGCAGTACTTC. Translation: CASSLSPQYF.

This chain uses TRBV3-1 with TRBJ1-5; tentative D call: TRBD1 (5 bases). Trimming removed 3 bases from V and 7 bases from J, with 10 bases in between. Per germline, CDR1 LGHDT and CDR2 YNNKEL (reference sequence). This CDR3 spans 13 amino acids. Here the CDR3 reads CASSQRGEQPQHF. CDR3 in DNA: TGTGCCAGCAGCCAGAGGGGTGAGCAGCCCCAGCATTTT.

The CDR3 bases are TGTGCCAGTAAGGATTTGCAGGGTGGCGAGCAGTACTTC. It translates to CASKDLQGGEQYF. V is TRBV19 and J is TRBJ2-7, with a weak D call TRBD1 (5 bases). The germline V and J ends were trimmed by 7 bases and 6 bases, with 16 bases remaining between them. CDR1 and CDR2 (germline): LNHDA, SQIVND (reference sequence). The CDR3 sequence is 13 residues long. Looking up the rest from reference TRBV19 and TRBJ2-7 gives the full variable domain: DGGITQSPKYLFRKEGQNVTLSCEQNLNHDAMYWYRQDPGQGLRLIYYSQIVNDFQKGDIAEGYSVSREKKESFPLTVTSAQKNPTAFYLCASKDLQGGEQYFGPGTRLTVT.

The CDR3: CSADGRMGKITDTQYF. CDR3 DNA sequence: TGCAGTGCTGATGGGCGGATGGGAAAGATCACAGATACGCAGTATTTT. J is TRBJ2-3 and V is TRBV20-1; D gene ambiguous. Germline V lookup: CDR1 DFQATT, CDR2 SNEGSKA (reference sequence). The CDR3 covers 16 residues. V lost 5 bases to trimming and J lost 2 bases, with 20 bases between them.

The chain is built from TRBV7-2 and TRBJ1-1, with 12 bases identical to TRBD1. Per germline, CDR1 SGHTA and CDR2 FQGNSA. The CDR3 has 18 residues. Trimming cost V 5 bases and J 1 base; bases outside gene matches: 11. The CDR3 sequence: CASSPGPGQGATNTEAFF. CDR3 bases: TGTGCCAGCAGCCCGGGACCGGGACAGGGGGCGACGAACACTGAAGCTTTCTTT.

J is TRBJ2-1 and V is TRBV12-5; unclear D gene. CDR1 is LGHNT and CDR2 is FRNRAP in the germline V gene. This CDR3 contains 14 residues. V was trimmed by 6 bases and J by 8 bases, leaving 17 bases between them. CDR3 region: CASGPSGALDEQFF. The CDR3 DNA reads as TGTGCTAGTGGCCCCTCGGGCGCTTTGGATGAGCAGTTCTTC. Supplemented by reference TRBV12-5 and TRBJ2-1, the full variable domain reads DARVTQTPRHKVTEMGQEVTMRCQPILGHNTVFWYRQTMMQGLELLAYFRNRAPLDDSGMPKDRFSAEMPDATLATLKIQPSEPRDSAVYFCASGPSGALDEQFFGPGTRLTVL.

CDR3 protein: CASSQRIKYGQGTGELFF. CDR3 coding DNA: TGTGCCAGCAGCCAAAGAATAAAATACGGACAGGGAACCGGGGAGCTGTTTTTT. This chain links TRBV14 with TRBJ2-2, with 8 positions matching TRBD1. Trimming cost V 2 bases and J 5 bases; bases outside gene matches: 13. CDR1 is SGHDN, CDR2 FVKESK, per germline. The CDR3 length is 18 residues.

The chain links TRBV2 to TRBJ2-7; D unresolved. V lost 11 bases and J 6 bases, leaving 20 bases between the germline ends. The CDR3 contains 13 residues. Germline CDR1 is SNHLY and CDR2 is FYNNEI. In nucleotides, the CDR3 is TGTGCCGGCCTTGATGAATCATACTCCGAGCAGTACTTC. Translation: CAGLDESYSEQYF.

The genes are TRBV2 and TRBJ1-6; tentatively, D is TRBD1 (6 bases). CDR1 and CDR2 from the germline V gene are SNHLY and FYNNEI. This CDR3 comprises 14 residues. V was trimmed by 2 bases and J by 7 bases, leaving 9 bases between them. The CDR3 is CASSERGENSPLHF. The CDR3 DNA follows: TGTGCCAGCAGTGAAAGGGGGGAAAATTCACCCCTCCACTTT.

This clonotype was counted a single time. This chain connects TRBV9 to TRBJ2-1; TRBD1 matches at 8 bases. The germline CDR1 and CDR2 sequences are SGDLS and YYNGEE. The junction had 13 bases not matched to a gene; V was cut back by 7 bases and J by 7 bases. CDR3 length: 15 residues. The CDR3 bases are TGTGCCAGCGCCTTGGAGACAGGGGCTCGGAATGAGCAGTTCTTC. This sequence encodes CASALETGARNEQFF.

The chain couples TRBV29-1 to TRBJ1-2; D is undetermined. The CDR3 is 11 amino acids. CDR1 and CDR2 (germline): SQVTM, ANQGSEA. The germline V and J ends were trimmed by 3 bases and 0 bases, with 2 bases remaining between them. CDR3 amino acids: CSVETNYGYTF. The CDR3 DNA reads TGCAGCGTTGAGACTAACTATGGCTACACCTTC.

CDR3: CASGFEGTRYNEQFF. The DNA for the CDR3 is TGTGCTAGTGGTTTCGAGGGGACTCGTTACAATGAGCAGTTCTTC. The chain employs TRBV12-5 and TRBJ2-1, with a tentative D call TRBD2 (6 bases). Trimming took 3 bases from V and 4 from J, leaving 13 bases between them. CDR1 LGHNT and CDR2 FRNRAP come from the germline V gene. This CDR3 has 15 residues.

A single count supports this clonotype. The chain carries TRBV29-1 and TRBJ1-1, with D possibly being TRBD1 (5 bases). The CDR3 has 12 residues. V lost 6 bases to trimming and J lost 10 bases, with 18 bases between them. CDR1 SQVTM and CDR2 ANQGSEA come from the germline V gene. This CDR3 is CSVEPGAEGAFF. CDR3 nucleotide sequence: TGCAGCGTGGAACCCGGGGCGGAGGGAGCTTTCTTT.

V is TRBV5-1 and J is TRBJ2-7, with a tentative D call TRBD2 (6 bases). Germline V gene sequence: CDR1 SGHRS, CDR2 YFSETQ. The CDR3 length is 16 residues. The ends were cut back, 4 bases at V and 3 bases at J, with 20 bases in the middle. The CDR3, as DNA: TGCGCCAGCAGCACGATCCTCGTAACCGGGAGCTACGAGCAGTACTTC. Translating gives CASSTILVTGSYEQYF.

The rearrangement uses TRBV6-2 or TRBV6-3 and TRBJ1-2, with unresolved D. The germline V and J ends were trimmed by 6 bases and 4 bases, with 18 bases remaining between them. CDR3 length: 15 residues. Germline values: CDR1 MNHEY, CDR2 SVGEGT. This CDR3 reads CASSFGPTRFYGYTF. Here the CDR3 DNA reads TGTGCCAGCAGCTTCGGACCGACACGGTTCTATGGCTACACCTTC.